This T cell receptor (beta chain) originates from a study of beta chain features in type 1 diabetes (dated by TCRdb to between 2017 and 2018). As for the study more broadly: Mean age, gender distribution, total cell number and subset yield did not differ between patients and healthy donors. Across all samples, roughly 110,000,000 sorted cells were examined, and cell number per subset correlated strongly with RNA yield. In the study, recently diagnosed type 1 diabetes patients and matched healthy donors were compared on the TCRB repertoires of their sorted circulating CD4+ T cell subsets. Whereas all 28 donors provided naive and central memory subsets, regulatory and stem cell-like memory subsets were isolated from just 8 patients and roughly 8 healthy donors.

Overall results and qualifications from the work: Because the HLA sub-analyses included only small numbers of individuals, any influence of HLA type on TCRB rearrangement was left unresolved. At VDJ recombination sites, type 1 diabetes patients had fewer insertions and more deleted nucleotides, which implies abnormalities in thymic rearrangement. PCR might favor shorter templates, but patient and control samples were amplified and corrected together, so any skew would affect both groups equally. Naive, central memory and regulatory TCRB repertoires appeared to be more similar among patients than among healthy donors. Because cDNA was sequenced instead of genomic DNA, highly expressing activated cells could be over-represented, though the groups showed no difference in activation or CD3 levels. A moderate but significant shortening of TCRB CDR3 length was observed in type 1 diabetes patients in all four CD4+ subsets.

In the case of this clone: Its antigen specificity is not known. No quality values exist for individual bases; no much larger clone is one base distant.

All of the isolated RNA was reverse transcribed with the High Capacity cDNA Reverse Transcription Kit, so expressed TCRB transcripts were sequenced. Deep immunoSEQ sequencing was performed on naive, central memory and regulatory T cell samples, with an average of around 3.5 million total reads per sample. Sorted cells were lysed in RLT buffer and RNA was extracted with DNase-treated RNeasy Micro or Mini kits, depending on cell number. To prevent cross-contamination, every cell subset was processed on its own, while patient and healthy donor samples were processed together. Using the immunoSEQ multiplex PCR, TCRB sequences were amplified from cDNA into 87-bp fragments spanning the CDR3 region. Amplicons were sequenced on the Illumina HiSeq platform. Per the source publication's procedure: Synthetic template baselines were used to correct PCR bias computationally, reads within Hamming distance 2 were collapsed, and singletons that could not be merged were discarded. Reads were aligned against IMGT to assign V, D and J genes, CDR3 length and insertions or deletions at six rearrangement sites. Clonotype counts were normalized to sorted cell number within each subset before computing true diversity and Gini coefficients with the tcR R package. The overlap coefficient, calculated on TCRB nucleotide sequences, was used to measure repertoire sharing. Out-of-frame TCRB sequences from naive cells were analyzed as a proxy for the pre-selection repertoire. What TCRdb holds here is the immuneACCESS table cut down to in-frame rearrangements. Part of the clones is not present; checked against another copy, under half of the missing clones reflect an unresolved V gene, and the others are unexplained. That table gives V, J and clone size, and the DNA gave D and trimming. The sample profile shows 620,000 or so clones; around 15% of them were found once. The ten largest clones capture 0.07% to 0.095% of the sample.

Each donor gave one peripheral blood draw, approximately 110 mL on average, collected into heparinised tubes. A BD FACSAria II was used to sort naive, central memory, regulatory and stem cell-like memory CD4+ T cells with a panel that included CD45RO, CCR7, CD25, CD127, CD95 and CD27. Purity was above 95% for every sorted population. PBMCs were separated immediately by Lymphoprep density gradient centrifugation and were stained directly, without being cultured. To minimize batch effects, samples were stained and sorted in pairs, one healthy donor with one patient per experiment. The source is a man aged 18 to 30 in good health. The sequencing sample was made of naive CD4+ T cells from blood. The cell subset or site label of this sample denotes: true naive CD4+ T cells.

The CDR3 protein sequence reads: CASRFSGGLNTGELFF. The DNA reads TGTGCCAGTAGGTTCAGCGGGGGCCTGAACACCGGGGAGCTGTTTTTT. The chain couples TRBV19 to TRBJ2-2, with 8 junctional bases fitting TRBD2. The germline V gene encodes CDR1 LNHDA and CDR2 SQIVND (reference sequence). Unmatched junction bases come to 7, with V trimmed by 6 bases and J by 1 base. The CDR3 spans 16 residues, from the cysteine through the phenylalanine. Kept here is only the CDR3 DNA, which spans 48 bases and is read in frame from base 1.